One and the same sample provided the 20 T cell receptor beta chains below, sequenced in a study of blood T cell repertoires in COVID-19. Produced via immunoSEQ multiplex PCR; TCRdb's table is partial and in-frame only. The data show roughly 300,000 clones, with approximately 93% seen just once and 2.2% held by the top ten. The sample taken for sequencing was peripheral blood. The receptors shown here come from a woman in her 30s with COVID-19, enrolled during active disease.

The chain links TRBV27 to TRBJ2-7; D is perhaps TRBD1 (5 bases). V was shortened by 6 bases and J by 3 bases, with 15 bases between the two germline ends. The CDR3 spans 14 residues. CDR1 and CDR2 (germline): MNHEY, SMNVEV (reference sequence). The CDR3: CASSAAGRSYEQYF. For the CDR3, the DNA is TGTGCCAGCAGCGCGGCAGGGCGAAGCTACGAGCAGTACTTC.

The chain recombines TRBV7-2 with TRBJ1-6, with D possibly matching TRBD1 (5 bases). Germline values: CDR1 SGHTA, CDR2 FQGNSA. This CDR3 region has 15 residues. The V end was cut by 0 bases, the J end by 7 bases, with 10 bases between. The CDR3 loop is CASSLAGALNSPLHF. In DNA, the CDR3 is TGTGCCAGCAGCTTAGCAGGGGCACTGAATTCACCCCTCCACTTT.

This chain links TRBV29-1 with TRBJ2-3; 9 nucleotides line up with TRBD2. The CDR3 runs 14 residues. With V trimmed by 4 bases and J by 0 bases, 2 bases remained unmatched. Germline-derived CDR1 and CDR2 are SQVTM and ANQGSEA. The CDR3 bases are TGCAGCGTTGGACTAGCGGCTAGCACAGATACGCAGTATTTT. This gives the protein CSVGLAASTDTQYF.

The rearrangement joins TRBV2 to TRBJ2-2; 9 bases line up with TRBD2. Germline V gene sequence: CDR1 SNHLY, CDR2 FYNNEI. This CDR3 has 15 residues. J gave up 3 bases and V 4 bases, and 3 bases lay outside the gene matches. The CDR3 spells CASSVAGEDTGELFF. The DNA for the CDR3 is TGTGCCAGCAGTGTAGCGGGAGAGGACACCGGGGAGCTGTTTTTT. The entire variable domain, with the rest obtained from reference TRBV2 and TRBJ2-2, is as follows: EPEVTQTPSHQVTQMGQEVILRCVPISNHLYFYWYRQILGQKVEFLVSFYNNEISEKSEIFDDQFSVERPDGSNFTLKIRSTKLEDSAMYFCASSVAGEDTGELFFGEGSRLTVL.

J is TRBJ1-1 and V is TRBV6-1; 7 nucleotides agree with TRBD1. The CDR3 length is 16 residues. Trimming cost V 3 bases and J 7 bases; bases outside gene matches: 14. Germline assignment: CDR1 MNHNS and CDR2 SASEGT. CDR3 DNA sequence: TGTGCCAGCAGTGATCGAGTACCGGGACAGAGTATTGAAGCTTTCTTT. This sequence encodes CASSDRVPGQSIEAFF.

This clone appeared a single time. V is TRBV11-2 and J is TRBJ2-5; 8 bases match TRBD2. Trimming removed 4 bases from V and 3 bases from J; junction bases left unmatched: 7. CDR3 length: 15 residues. The germline gives CDR1 SGHAT, CDR2 FQNNGV. For the CDR3, the DNA is TGTGCCAGCAGCTCCAGGGCGGGAGGCAAAGAGACCCAGTACTTC. Protein: CASSSRAGGKETQYF.

This chain links TRBV7-2 with TRBJ2-7, with D possibly being TRBD2 (6 bases). Germline CDR1 is SGHTA and CDR2 is FQGNSA. Trimming took off 1 base at V and 2 bases at J, with 9 bases between the two ends. This CDR3 is built from 14 residues. The CDR3 DNA sequence: TGTGCCAGCAGCTTAGGTGGCGGGACCTACGAGCAGTACTTC. It specifies CASSLGGGTYEQYF.

The chain couples TRBV7-2 to TRBJ1-3; TRBD1 matches at 8 bases. CDR3 size: 18 residues. CDR1 and CDR2 (germline): SGHTA, FQGNSA. V was pared by 1 base and J by 0 bases, with 8 bases of the junction left unmatched. The CDR3 reads CASSLGTGTLSSGNTIYF. The CDR3 DNA sequence: TGTGCCAGCAGCTTAGGGACAGGGACCTTAAGCTCTGGAAACACCATATATTTT.

This chain links TRBV18 with TRBJ1-2; D is unresolved. V was pared by 3 bases and J by 4 bases, with 12 bases between. CDR1 is KGHSH, CDR2 LQKENI, per germline. The CDR3 runs 14 residues. CDR3 nucleotide sequence: TGTGCCAGCTCACCCTCTAATTATGGCTATGGCTACACCTTC. It specifies CASSPSNYGYGYTF.

This rearrangement joins TRBV10-2 to TRBJ1-4; the match to TRBD1 covers 7 bases. The CDR3 is 14 amino acids. V shed 4 bases, J shed 8 bases, and the junction held 7 bases outside the gene matches. Germline values: CDR1 WSHSY, CDR2 SAAADI. In nucleotides, the CDR3 is TGCGCCAGCAGTGTGACAGGGAGTAGAGAAAAACTGTTTTTT. Amino acid sequence: CASSVTGSREKLFF.

The chain couples TRBV11-2 to TRBJ1-3; 9 bases agree with TRBD1. The germline gives CDR1 SGHAT, CDR2 FQNNGV. This CDR3 has 16 residues. Trimming cost V 5 bases and J 5 bases; bases outside gene matches: 10. In DNA, the CDR3 is TGTGCCAGCAGCCCGGTGGGACAGGGAATGAGAAACACCATATATTTT. Its protein product is CASSPVGQGMRNTIYF.

The chain has TRBV30 and TRBJ1-1; no clear D gene. V dropped 3 bases and J dropped 8 bases, with 10 bases sitting between them. The CDR3 is 11 residues long. From germline, CDR1 is GTSNPN and CDR2 SVGIG (reference sequence). CDR3 sequence reads: CAWSLRAEAFF. CDR3 bases: TGTGCCTGGAGCCTGCGGGCAGAAGCTTTCTTT.

The V gene is TRBV6-2 or TRBV6-3, the J gene TRBJ2-7; 8 bases fit TRBD2. CDR1 is MNHEY and CDR2 is SVGEGT in the germline V gene. Trimming took 5 bases from V and 4 from J; bases not matched to a gene: 7. The CDR3 is 14 amino acids. The CDR3 DNA sequence: TGTGCCAGCAGTCCCGGGACTAGGCGTTACGAGCAGTACTTC. Its protein product is CASSPGTRRYEQYF.

The gene calls are TRBV5-6 and TRBJ1-3; D gene ambiguous. Looked up from germline, CDR1 is SGHDT and CDR2 is YYEEEE. The CDR3 spans 15 residues. Trimming took off 0 bases at V and 2 bases at J, with 9 bases between the two ends. DNA of the CDR3: TGTGCCAGCAGCTTGGCTGCAGTCCCTGGAAACACCATATATTTT. It specifies CASSLAAVPGNTIYF. Combining the CDR3 with reference TRBV5-6 and TRBJ1-3 gives the whole variable domain DAGVTQSPTHLIKTRGQQVTLRCSPKSGHDTVSWYQQALGQGPQFIFQYYEEEERQRGNFPDRFSGHQFPNYSSELNVNALLLGDSALYLCASSLAAVPGNTIYFGEGSWLTVV.

This sequence joins TRBV19 and TRBJ2-1; 7 bases line up with TRBD1. Trimming cost V 8 bases and J 2 bases; bases outside gene matches: 6. The CDR3 consists of 14 residues. Looked up from germline, CDR1 is LNHDA and CDR2 is SQIVND (reference sequence). The CDR3 reads CASRQGSPYNEQFF. The CDR3 DNA sequence: TGTGCCAGTCGACAGGGTTCCCCCTACAATGAGCAGTTCTTC.

This chain connects TRBV19 to TRBJ2-1; D perhaps matches TRBD2 (6 bases). The length of the CDR3 is 13 residues. With 8 bases removed from V and 6 bases from J, the gap between germline ends came to 14 bases. Germline CDR1 and CDR2: LNHDA and SQIVND (reference sequence). The CDR3 loop reads CASSGQGGNEQFF. The CDR3 DNA follows: TGTGCCAGTTCTGGGCAGGGAGGCAATGAGCAGTTCTTC.

The genes are TRBV19 and TRBJ2-1, with D unclear. V was clipped by 4 bases and J by 2 bases, with 6 bases between them. The V gene's germline CDR1 is LNHDA and CDR2 SQIVND (reference sequence). The CDR3 loop spans 13 amino acids. This CDR3 reads CASSKHTYNEQFF. The CDR3, as DNA: TGTGCCAGTAGTAAGCATACCTACAATGAGCAGTTCTTC.

The chain couples TRBV5-8 to TRBJ2-3, with 8 bases aligning to TRBD1. Germline values: CDR1 SGHTS, CDR2 YDEGEE. Unmatched junction bases numbered 7, after V lost 4 bases and J lost 0 bases. This CDR3 region has 16 residues. In nucleotides, the CDR3 is TGTGCCAGCAGCACGAACCGACAGGGGAGCACAGATACGCAGTATTTT. This translates into CASSTNRQGSTDTQYF. Complete variable domain (other parts from reference TRBV5-8 and TRBJ2-3): EAGVTQSPTHLIKTRGQQATLRCSPISGHTSVYWYQQALGLGLQFLLWYDEGEERNRGNFPPRFSGRQFPNYSSELNVNALELEDSALYLCASSTNRQGSTDTQYFGPGTRLTVL.

Only one count was recorded for this clone. The chain carries TRBV6-6 and TRBJ1-5, with 9 bases matching TRBD1. CDR3 length equals 20 residues. Germline V gene lookup returns CDR1 MNHNY and CDR2 SVGAGI (reference sequence). V was clipped by 5 bases and J by 2 bases; unmatched bases: 19. In DNA form, the CDR3 reads TGTGCCAGCAGTCCTCCGTACCCCCCCGGGACAGGGCGGCGCAATCAGCCCCAGCATTTT. Residues: CASSPPYPPGTGRRNQPQHF.

This rearrangement joins TRBV9 to TRBJ2-7; 7 bases align to TRBD2. Germline lookup yields CDR1 SGDLS and CDR2 YYNGEE. The length of the CDR3 is 14 residues. V trimming: 0 bases; J trimming: 6 bases; junction bases outside the gene matches: 6. The CDR3 sequence is CASSVGGRAGEQYF. The CDR3 DNA reads as TGTGCCAGCAGCGTAGGTGGGAGGGCCGGCGAGCAGTACTTC.